These T cell receptor beta chains were read from a single sample in a study of graft-versus-host responses after intestinal transplantation. TCRdb keeps only in-frame clones here, not all; method: immunoSEQ multiplex PCR. Among about 97,000 clones listed, 75% to 95% were seen once. The material was PBMCs, obtained 453 days after intestinal transplant. The receptors derive from a human patient who received an intestinal transplant, so some T cells may come from the graft donor. Each CDR3 is given with its conserved first and last residue. D genes are given only for firm matches. Not every row has a clone size; where given, it reads once, few, many or a size class.

CDR3nt: TGTGCCAGCCGCAGCCAAGAGGGGGCGTGGGAGACCCAGTACTTC; CDR3aa: CASRSQEGAWETQYF; j_gene: TRBJ2-5; d_gene: TRBD1; abundance: .; v_gene: TRBV6-5
CDR3nt: TGCGCCAGCAGCCAGGACCCCTCGTCTAGCGGGGGCACAGATACGCAGTATTTT; CDR3aa: CASSQDPSSSGGTDTQYF; j_gene: TRBJ2-3; d_gene: TRBD2; abundance: .; v_gene: TRBV4-1
CDR3nt: TGTGCCAGTAGTATTCGGGCGACAGGGGCCGTCGGGTACACCGGGGAGCTGTTTTTT; CDR3aa: CASSIRATGAVGYTGELFF; j_gene: TRBJ2-2; d_gene: TRBD1; abundance: .; v_gene: TRBV19
CDR3nt: TGTGCCAGCAGGCGGGCAGGGCTTAATCAGCCCCAGCATTTT; CDR3aa: CASRRAGLNQPQHF; j_gene: TRBJ1-5; d_gene: .; abundance: .; v_gene: TRBV28
CDR3nt: TGTGCCAGCAGCTTGTATTCCACTGAAGCTTTCTTT; CDR3aa: CASSLYSTEAFF; j_gene: TRBJ1-1; d_gene: .; abundance: .; v_gene: TRBV7-2
CDR3nt: TGCAGCGTCGTGACCGAGCTAGATACGCAGTATTTT; CDR3aa: CSVVTELDTQYF; j_gene: TRBJ2-3; d_gene: .; abundance: .; v_gene: TRBV29-1
CDR3nt: TGTGCCAGCAGCTTGGGTTCCTACAATGAGCAGTTCTTC; CDR3aa: CASSLGSYNEQFF; j_gene: TRBJ2-1; d_gene: .; abundance: .; v_gene: TRBV5-8
CDR3nt: TGTGCCAGCAGCGTAGTTGGGGACACTGAAGCTTTCTTT; CDR3aa: CASSVVGDTEAFF; j_gene: TRBJ1-1; d_gene: .; abundance: .; v_gene: TRBV9
CDR3nt: TGTGCCAGCAGCTTAGGGATAGGGACACCGAACACCGGGGAGCTGTTTTTT; CDR3aa: CASSLGIGTPNTGELFF; j_gene: TRBJ2-2; d_gene: .; abundance: .; v_gene: TRBV7-6
CDR3nt: TGTGCCAGTAGTATTTGGGACTCCACAGATACGCAGTATTTT; CDR3aa: CASSIWDSTDTQYF; j_gene: TRBJ2-3; d_gene: .; abundance: .; v_gene: TRBV19
CDR3nt: TGTGCCAGTACCTCTATGGGGGCCGGGGAGCTGTTTTTT; CDR3aa: CASTSMGAGELFF; j_gene: TRBJ2-2; d_gene: .; abundance: .; v_gene: TRBV19
CDR3nt: TGTGCCAGCAGCAGACAGGGTCCCGAGACCCAGTACTTC; CDR3aa: CASSRQGPETQYF; j_gene: TRBJ2-5; d_gene: TRBD1; abundance: .; v_gene: TRBV11-2
CDR3nt: TGTGCCAGTAGTATTTGGGGGTCGAGCACAGATACGCAGTATTTT; CDR3aa: CASSIWGSSTDTQYF; j_gene: TRBJ2-3; d_gene: .; abundance: .; v_gene: TRBV19
CDR3nt: TGTGCCAGCATTCGGAGGGGACCACCCCCCTACGAGCAGTACTTC; CDR3aa: CASIRRGPPPYEQYF; j_gene: TRBJ2-7; d_gene: .; abundance: .; v_gene: TRBV28
CDR3nt: TGTGCCAGCAGTGATCGGGCCGCGAGTAACACTGAAGCTTTCTTT; CDR3aa: CASSDRAASNTEAFF; j_gene: TRBJ1-1; d_gene: .; abundance: .; v_gene: TRBV2
CDR3nt: TGTGCCAGCTCATGGCTAGCGGGGCACAATGAGCAGTTCTTC; CDR3aa: CASSWLAGHNEQFF; j_gene: TRBJ2-1; d_gene: TRBD2; abundance: .; v_gene: TRBV18
CDR3nt: TGTGCCAGCGGGCGCGGGGAGCTGTTTTTT; CDR3aa: CASGRGELFF; j_gene: TRBJ2-2; d_gene: .; abundance: once; v_gene: TRBV6-1
CDR3nt: TGTGCCAGCAGCCCCGCGACAGGGTACAATGAGCAGTTCTTC; CDR3aa: CASSPATGYNEQFF; j_gene: TRBJ2-1; d_gene: TRBD1; abundance: once; v_gene: TRBV11-2
CDR3nt: TGCGCCAGCAGCCGGACCTTTGGGACAGGGAGTAGCTCCTACGAGCAGTACTTC; CDR3aa: CASSRTFGTGSSSYEQYF; j_gene: TRBJ2-7; d_gene: TRBD1; abundance: .; v_gene: TRBV5-1
CDR3nt: TGTGCCATCAGTACAGGCAACACTGAAGCTTTCTTT; CDR3aa: CAISTGNTEAFF; j_gene: TRBJ1-1; d_gene: .; abundance: few; v_gene: TRBV10-3
CDR3nt: TGTGCCAGCAGCTTGTGCGCGGGGGGGTGCAATGAGCAGTTCTTC; CDR3aa: CASSLCAGGCNEQFF; j_gene: TRBJ2-1; d_gene: TRBD2; abundance: .; v_gene: TRBV11-2
CDR3nt: TGTGCCAGTAGTACCCGGGGGGCCCAGGGGCCCCAGCATTTT; CDR3aa: CASSTRGAQGPQHF; j_gene: TRBJ1-5; d_gene: .; abundance: .; v_gene: TRBV19
CDR3nt: TGTGCCAGCAGCGCCCGGGCAAGTGGTAATGAAAAACTGTTTTTT; CDR3aa: CASSARASGNEKLFF; j_gene: TRBJ1-4; d_gene: .; abundance: few; v_gene: TRBV7-9
CDR3nt: TGTGCCAGCAGCTTCACTAGCGGGGGCACAGATACGCAGTATTTT; CDR3aa: CASSFTSGGTDTQYF; j_gene: TRBJ2-3; d_gene: TRBD2; abundance: .; v_gene: TRBV13
CDR3nt: TGTGCCAGCAGTGAATCCCGTGGGGGTGAACGCAATCAGCCCCAGCATTTT; CDR3aa: CASSESRGGERNQPQHF; j_gene: TRBJ1-5; d_gene: .; abundance: once; v_gene: TRBV6-4
CDR3nt: TGTGCCAGCAGTTACCAGGGGGTGGGTCAGCCCCAGCATTTT; CDR3aa: CASSYQGVGQPQHF; j_gene: TRBJ1-5; d_gene: TRBD1; abundance: .; v_gene: TRBV6-5
CDR3nt: TGTGCCAGTAGTAGGGAAGGGGGCGGTAGCTCCTACGAGCAGTACTTC; CDR3aa: CASSREGGGSSYEQYF; j_gene: TRBJ2-7; d_gene: TRBD1; abundance: .; v_gene: TRBV19
CDR3nt: TGTGCCAGCAGTGAATCCGGAGATACGCAGTATTTT; CDR3aa: CASSESGDTQYF; j_gene: TRBJ2-3; d_gene: .; abundance: .; v_gene: TRBV6-1
CDR3nt: TGTGCCAGCAGTGCACTGGGACAGCCCTATGGCTACACCTTC; CDR3aa: CASSALGQPYGYTF; j_gene: TRBJ1-2; d_gene: TRBD1; abundance: .; v_gene: TRBV6-1
CDR3nt: TGTGCCAGCAGTATACAGGGTAGCCAGCCCCAGCATTTT; CDR3aa: CASSIQGSQPQHF; j_gene: TRBJ1-5; d_gene: .; abundance: once; v_gene: TRBV27
CDR3nt: TGTGCCAGCAGTGAACAGGACGGATTAACCTATGGCTACACCTTC; CDR3aa: CASSEQDGLTYGYTF; j_gene: TRBJ1-2; d_gene: .; abundance: .; v_gene: TRBV6-1
CDR3nt: TGTGCCAGTAGTTTCGTCTTGGAGGAAAACTATGGCTACACCTTC; CDR3aa: CASSFVLEENYGYTF; j_gene: TRBJ1-2; d_gene: .; abundance: .; v_gene: TRBV19